A selection of T cell receptor beta chains follows, all from one sample in a study of T-cell memory formation after mild COVID-19. Each CDR3 protein is one row after TCRdb ran MiXCR on the 5' RACE reads. Of about 560,000 distinct CDR3 sequences in the sample, 15% to 20% were seen once. Sequencing was performed on PBMCs or a T cell subset sorted from them (not recorded which). These receptors all come from an adult woman who had mild COVID-19 (a few samples of this study predate the infection). Cell type and time point are not known. Each CDR3 is given with its conserved first and last residue. D genes are given only for firm matches. Rows give clone size only sometimes, using once, few, many, or a class for an expanded clone.

CDR3: CASSPTQGGKDTQYF
DNA: TGTGCCAGCAGCCCGACTCAGGGGGGCAAAGATACGCAGTATTTT
size: NA
V: TRBV7-8
J: TRBJ2-3
D: NA

CDR3: CASSYGYRRTEAFF
DNA: TGTGCCAGCAGTTACGGTTACAGACGGACTGAAGCTTTCTTT
size: NA
V: TRBV6-5
J: TRBJ1-1
D: NA

CDR3: CASSSRFTEAFF
DNA: TGTGCCAGCTCATCCAGGTTCACTGAAGCTTTCTTT
size: NA
V: TRBV18
J: TRBJ1-1
D: NA

CDR3: CATSEGGANVLTF
DNA: TGTGCCACCAGTGAAGGGGGGGCCAACGTCCTGACTTTC
size: NA
V: TRBV24-1
J: TRBJ2-6
D: NA

CDR3: CASSLPNSGGSSSYNEQFF
DNA: TGTGCCAGCAGTCTTCCCAATAGCGGGGGGTCCAGCTCCTACAATGAGCAGTTCTTC
size: NA
V: TRBV2
J: TRBJ2-1
D: TRBD2

CDR3: CATSRLLTVEKLFF
DNA: TGTGCCACCAGCAGACTTCTGACAGTTGAAAAACTGTTTTTT
size: NA
V: TRBV15
J: TRBJ1-4
D: NA

CDR3: CATSDLGQPDEQFF
DNA: TGTGCCACCAGTGATCTCGGACAGCCGGATGAGCAGTTCTTC
size: many
V: TRBV24-1
J: TRBJ2-1
D: NA

CDR3: CSARDGTRSYNEQFF
DNA: TGCAGTGCTAGAGATGGGACTCGCTCCTACAATGAGCAGTTCTTC
size: NA
V: TRBV20-1
J: TRBJ2-1
D: NA

CDR3: CATSDTHQTVNNEQFF
DNA: TGTGCCACCAGTGACACTCATCAAACCGTCAACAATGAGCAGTTCTTC
size: few
V: TRBV24-1
J: TRBJ2-1
D: NA

CDR3: CASTGGTGNSPLHF
DNA: TGTGCCAGCACCGGCGGGACAGGGAATTCACCCCTCCACTTT
size: NA
V: TRBV5-6
J: TRBJ1-6
D: TRBD1

CDR3: CASTSGGQGYSPLHF
DNA: TGTGCCAGCACCTCCGGAGGGCAGGGTTATTCACCCCTCCACTTT
size: few
V: TRBV19
J: TRBJ1-6
D: NA

CDR3: CASSSRPGETQYF
DNA: TGTGCCAGCAGCTCACGCCCCGGAGAGACCCAGTACTTC
size: few
V: TRBV7-9
J: TRBJ2-5
D: NA

CDR3: CSARGGPSVTEAFF
DNA: TGCAGTGCTAGGGGGGGGCCCTCGGTCACTGAAGCTTTCTTT
size: few
V: TRBV20-1
J: TRBJ1-1
D: NA

CDR3: CASSYDRGTSEQYF
DNA: TGTGCCAGCAGCTACGACAGGGGGACCTCCGAGCAGTACTTC
size: NA
V: TRBV21-1
J: TRBJ2-7
D: NA

CDR3: CASSSPQGNQPQHF
DNA: TGTGCCAGCAGTTCTCCCCAAGGCAATCAGCCCCAGCATTTT
size: NA
V: TRBV27
J: TRBJ1-5
D: NA

CDR3: CASSFGGAHGYTF
DNA: TGTGCCAGCAGTTTTGGGGGGGCCCATGGCTACACCTTC
size: few
V: TRBV12-3/TRBV12-4
J: TRBJ1-2
D: NA

CDR3: CASSPAGPSYNEQFF
DNA: TGTGCCAGCAGCCCAGCGGGTCCGTCCTACAATGAGCAGTTCTTC
size: many
V: TRBV9
J: TRBJ2-1
D: NA

CDR3: CASSLVLARTDTQYF
DNA: TGTGCCAGCAGCTTAGTGCTAGCTCGCACAGATACGCAGTATTTT
size: few
V: TRBV11-2
J: TRBJ2-3
D: NA

CDR3: CASSLDPLAGKSGELFF
DNA: TGTGCCAGCAGCTTAGACCCTCTAGCCGGGAAATCGGGGGAGCTGTTTTTT
size: NA
V: TRBV11-3
J: TRBJ2-2
D: NA

CDR3: CATYLLIGTGKMRLKFYEQYF
DNA: TGTGCCACCTACCTGCTCATCGGGACAGGGAAGATGAGGCTGAAGTTCTACGAGCAGTACTTC
size: few
V: TRBV24-1
J: TRBJ2-7
D: TRBD1

CDR3: CASSLWGHTGELFF
DNA: TGTGCCAGCAGTTTGTGGGGCCACACCGGGGAGCTGTTTTTT
size: few
V: TRBV12-3/TRBV12-4
J: TRBJ2-2
D: NA

CDR3: CASSPAEGYGYTF
DNA: TGTGCCAGCAGCCCCGCCGAGGGATATGGCTACACCTTC
size: NA
V: TRBV5-6
J: TRBJ1-2
D: NA

CDR3: CASSRFGHNEQFF
DNA: TGTGCCAGCAGTCGCTTCGGCCACAATGAGCAGTTCTTC
size: NA
V: TRBV9
J: TRBJ2-1
D: NA

CDR3: CASSQSQGANTQYF
DNA: TGTGCCAGCAGCCAATCCCAGGGGGCCAATACGCAGTATTTT
size: NA
V: TRBV3-1
J: TRBJ2-3
D: TRBD1

CDR3: CATSGDPSGLLTGELFF
DNA: TGTGCCACCAGCGGAGATCCATCGGGACTCCTCACCGGGGAGCTGTTTTTT
size: NA
V: TRBV15
J: TRBJ2-2
D: NA

CDR3: CAWSSGGGNEQFF
DNA: TGTGCCTGGAGTAGCGGGGGAGGCAATGAGCAGTTCTTC
size: few
V: TRBV30
J: TRBJ2-1
D: TRBD2

CDR3: CASSQTGLAGVGGNEQFF
DNA: TGCGCCAGCAGCCAAACGGGACTAGCGGGAGTAGGGGGGAATGAGCAGTTCTTC
size: NA
V: TRBV4-3
J: TRBJ2-1
D: TRBD2

CDR3: CASSLERANYGYTF
DNA: TGTGCCAGCAGCTTGGAACGGGCAAACTATGGCTACACCTTC
size: few
V: TRBV5-5
J: TRBJ1-2
D: NA

CDR3: CASSPSGGASNEQFF
DNA: TGTGCCAGCAGCCCTAGCGGGGGGGCTTCCAATGAGCAGTTCTTC
size: many
V: TRBV7-8
J: TRBJ2-1
D: TRBD2

CDR3: CASSIQRGVNEKLFF
DNA: TGCGCCAGCAGTATTCAGAGGGGGGTTAATGAAAAACTGTTTTTT
size: NA
V: TRBV4-1
J: TRBJ1-4
D: NA

CDR3: CASQGQIYNEQFF
DNA: TGTGCCAGCCAGGGACAGATTTACAATGAGCAGTTCTTC
size: NA
V: TRBV7-2
J: TRBJ2-1
D: TRBD1

CDR3: CASSQVVRLAGAYNEQFF
DNA: TGTGCCAGCAGCCAAGTCGTGCGGCTAGCGGGAGCCTACAATGAGCAGTTCTTC
size: few
V: TRBV3-1
J: TRBJ2-1
D: TRBD2

CDR3: CASSQGHYYGYTF
DNA: TGTGCCAGCAGCCAGGGACATTACTATGGCTACACCTTC
size: NA
V: TRBV6-5
J: TRBJ1-2
D: NA

CDR3: CASSQVATGDSPLHF
DNA: TGCGCCAGCAGCCAAGTGGCTACCGGGGATTCACCCCTCCACTTT
size: NA
V: TRBV4-1
J: TRBJ1-6
D: NA

CDR3: CASSSRTGASYEQYF
DNA: TGTGCCAGCAGTTCTAGGACAGGGGCCTCCTACGAGCAGTACTTC
size: many
V: TRBV6-6
J: TRBJ2-7
D: TRBD1

CDR3: CATSDSTPGDSPLHF
DNA: TGTGCCACCAGTGATTCGACCCCTGGTGATTCACCCCTCCACTTT
size: NA
V: TRBV24-1
J: TRBJ1-6
D: NA

CDR3: CASSPVGENTEAFF
DNA: TGCGCCAGCAGCCCGGTCGGGGAGAACACTGAAGCTTTCTTT
size: many
V: TRBV5-1
J: TRBJ1-1
D: NA

CDR3: CASSVTVTNTEAFF
DNA: TGCGCCAGCAGCGTGACAGTAACGAACACTGAAGCTTTCTTT
size: few
V: TRBV5-1
J: TRBJ1-1
D: NA

CDR3: CAISDLDRGYGYTF
DNA: TGTGCCATCAGTGACCTAGACAGGGGCTATGGCTACACCTTC
size: few
V: TRBV10-3
J: TRBJ1-2
D: TRBD1

CDR3: CASSQASGDQPQHF
DNA: TGTGCCAGCAGCCAAGCTTCCGGGGATCAGCCCCAGCATTTT
size: NA
V: TRBV3-1
J: TRBJ1-5
D: NA

CDR3: CASSLEGPGHNEQFF
DNA: TGTGCCAGCAGTCTAGAGGGGCCCGGGCACAATGAGCAGTTCTTC
size: many
V: TRBV27
J: TRBJ2-1
D: NA

CDR3: CASSPDRERGYGYTF
DNA: TGTGCCAGCAGCCCGGACAGGGAGAGAGGCTATGGCTACACCTTC
size: NA
V: TRBV7-2
J: TRBJ1-2
D: TRBD1

CDR3: CASSSGDFRYTEAFF
DNA: TGCGCCAGCAGCTCCGGGGACTTCAGATACACTGAAGCTTTCTTT
size: NA
V: TRBV5-1
J: TRBJ1-1
D: NA

CDR3: CASSLEVRGSYTF
DNA: TGTGCCAGCAGTTTAGAGGTCCGGGGGAGCTACACCTTC
size: NA
V: TRBV12-3/TRBV12-4
J: TRBJ1-2
D: NA

CDR3: CASSQDEGTYEQYF
DNA: TGTGCCAGCAGCCAAGATGAAGGGACCTACGAGCAGTACTTC
size: many
V: TRBV3-1
J: TRBJ2-7
D: NA

CDR3: CASSVVGAIYNEQFF
DNA: TGTGCCAGCAGCGTAGTGGGGGCTATATACAATGAGCAGTTCTTC
size: NA
V: TRBV9
J: TRBJ2-1
D: NA

CDR3: CSAALAGAGEQFF
DNA: TGCAGCGCGGCTCTAGCGGGGGCCGGGGAGCAGTTCTTC
size: many
V: TRBV29-1
J: TRBJ2-1
D: TRBD2

CDR3: CASNAASGISGELFF
DNA: TGTGCCAGCAACGCGGCTAGCGGGATCTCCGGGGAGCTGTTTTTT
size: few
V: TRBV3-1
J: TRBJ2-2
D: TRBD2